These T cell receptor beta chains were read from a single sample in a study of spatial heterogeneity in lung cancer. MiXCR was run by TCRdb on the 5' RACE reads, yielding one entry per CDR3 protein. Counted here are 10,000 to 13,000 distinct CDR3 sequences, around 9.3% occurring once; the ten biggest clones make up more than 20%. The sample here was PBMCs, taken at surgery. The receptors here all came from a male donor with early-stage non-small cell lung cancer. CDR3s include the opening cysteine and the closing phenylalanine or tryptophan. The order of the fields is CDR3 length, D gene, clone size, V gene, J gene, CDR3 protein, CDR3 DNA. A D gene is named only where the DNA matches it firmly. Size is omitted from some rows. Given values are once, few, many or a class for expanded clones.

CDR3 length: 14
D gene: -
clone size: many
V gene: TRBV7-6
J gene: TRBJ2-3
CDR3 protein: CASSPAGGTDTQYF
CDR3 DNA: TGTGCCAGCAGCCCCGCCGGGGGCACAGATACGCAGTATTTT

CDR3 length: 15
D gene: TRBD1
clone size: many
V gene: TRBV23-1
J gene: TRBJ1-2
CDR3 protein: CASSQSGGQGHGYTF
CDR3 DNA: TGCGCCAGCAGTCAATCGGGGGGACAGGGCCATGGCTACACCTTC

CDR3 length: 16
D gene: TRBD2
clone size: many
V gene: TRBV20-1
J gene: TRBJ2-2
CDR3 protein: CSAPTSGGSGTGELFF
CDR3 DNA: TGCAGTGCCCCGACTAGCGGGGGGTCGGGTACCGGGGAGCTGTTTTTT

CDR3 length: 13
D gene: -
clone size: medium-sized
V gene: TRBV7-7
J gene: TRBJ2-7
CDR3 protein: CASSYLDNYEQYF
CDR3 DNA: TGTGCTAGCAGCTACCTGGACAACTACGAGCAGTACTTC

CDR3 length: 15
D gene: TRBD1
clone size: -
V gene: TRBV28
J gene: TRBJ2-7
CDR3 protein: CASSFSGTGIYEQYF
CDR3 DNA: TGTGCCAGCAGTTTTTCCGGGACAGGGATCTACGAGCAGTACTTC

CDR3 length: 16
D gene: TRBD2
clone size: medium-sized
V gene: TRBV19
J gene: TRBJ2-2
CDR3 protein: CASSPLAGGPTGELFF
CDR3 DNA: TGTGCCAGTAGCCCTCTAGCGGGGGGGCCCACCGGGGAGCTGTTTTTT

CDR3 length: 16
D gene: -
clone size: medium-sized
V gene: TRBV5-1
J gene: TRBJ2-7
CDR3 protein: CASSLAGTESPYEQYF
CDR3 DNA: TGCGCCAGCAGCTTGGCCGGGACGGAGTCTCCCTACGAGCAGTACTTC

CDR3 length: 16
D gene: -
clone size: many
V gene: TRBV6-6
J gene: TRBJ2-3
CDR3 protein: CASSYSGTSSTDTQYF
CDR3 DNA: TGTGCCAGCAGTTACTCTGGGACTTCTAGCACAGATACGCAGTATTTT

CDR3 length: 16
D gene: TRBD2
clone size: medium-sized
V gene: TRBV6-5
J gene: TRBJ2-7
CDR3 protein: CASSYRLAGGLGEQYF
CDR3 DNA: TGTGCCAGCAGTTACCGACTAGCGGGGGGGCTAGGGGAGCAGTACTTC

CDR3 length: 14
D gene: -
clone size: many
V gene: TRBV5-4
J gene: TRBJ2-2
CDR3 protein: CASSPGLYTGELFF
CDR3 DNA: TGTGCCAGCAGCCCAGGACTGTACACCGGGGAGCTGTTTTTT

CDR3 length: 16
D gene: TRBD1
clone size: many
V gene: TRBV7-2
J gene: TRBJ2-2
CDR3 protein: CASSHHPRGRGGELFF
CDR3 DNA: TGTGCCAGCAGCCATCACCCCAGGGGGCGGGGCGGGGAGCTGTTTTTT

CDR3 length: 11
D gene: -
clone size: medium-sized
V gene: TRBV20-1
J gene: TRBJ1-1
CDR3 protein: CSARRAGEAFF
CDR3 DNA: TGCAGTGCTAGAAGGGCAGGTGAAGCTTTCTTT

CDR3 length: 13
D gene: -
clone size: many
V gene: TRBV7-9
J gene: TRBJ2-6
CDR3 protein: CASSLAGANVLTF
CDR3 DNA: TGTGCCAGCAGCTTAGCTGGGGCCAACGTCCTGACTTTC

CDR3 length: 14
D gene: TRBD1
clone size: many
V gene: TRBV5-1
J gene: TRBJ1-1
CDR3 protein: CASSPRGLTTEAFF
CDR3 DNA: TGCGCCAGCAGCCCCAGGGGGCTAACCACTGAAGCTTTCTTT

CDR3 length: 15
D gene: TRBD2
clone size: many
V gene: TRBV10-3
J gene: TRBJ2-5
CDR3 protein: CAISEGRGQGETQYF
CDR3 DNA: TGTGCCATCAGTGAAGGGAGGGGCCAGGGAGAGACCCAGTACTTC

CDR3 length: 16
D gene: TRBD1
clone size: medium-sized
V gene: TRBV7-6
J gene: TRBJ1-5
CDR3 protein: CASSLGSGTGNQPQHF
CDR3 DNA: TGTGCCAGCAGCTTAGGGTCCGGGACAGGGAACCAGCCCCAGCATTTT

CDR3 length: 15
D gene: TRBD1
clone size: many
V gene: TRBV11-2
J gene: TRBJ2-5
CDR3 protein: CASTQGQGAQKTQYF
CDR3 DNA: TGTGCCAGCACCCAGGGACAGGGGGCCCAAAAGACCCAGTACTTC

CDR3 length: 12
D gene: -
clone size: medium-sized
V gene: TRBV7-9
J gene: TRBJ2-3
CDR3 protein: CASRWAADTQYF
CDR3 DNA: TGTGCCAGCAGGTGGGCAGCGGATACGCAGTATTTT

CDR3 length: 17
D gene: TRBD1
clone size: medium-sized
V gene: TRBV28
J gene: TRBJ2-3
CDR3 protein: CASSPFKGAEESDTQYF
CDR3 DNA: TGTGCCAGCAGCCCATTTAAGGGGGCGGAAGAGTCAGATACGCAGTATTTT

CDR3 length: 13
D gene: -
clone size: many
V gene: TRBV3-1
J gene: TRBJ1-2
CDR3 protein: CASSLGGPYGYTF
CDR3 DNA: TGTGCCAGCAGCCTGGGGGGACCCTATGGCTACACCTTC

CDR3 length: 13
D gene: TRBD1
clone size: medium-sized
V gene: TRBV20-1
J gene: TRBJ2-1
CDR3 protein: CSAYAPGQGWVFF
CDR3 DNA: TGCAGTGCTTACGCTCCGGGACAGGGATGGGTGTTCTTC

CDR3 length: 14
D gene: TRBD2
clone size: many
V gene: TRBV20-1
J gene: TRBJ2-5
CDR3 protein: CSARGLAGVETQYF
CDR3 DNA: TGCAGTGCTAGAGGGCTAGCGGGGGTAGAGACCCAGTACTTC

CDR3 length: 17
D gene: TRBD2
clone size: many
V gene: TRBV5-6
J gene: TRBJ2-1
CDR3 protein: CASSLAGLSGGMDEQFF
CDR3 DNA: TGTGCCAGCAGCTTGGCCGGCCTGAGCGGGGGTATGGATGAGCAGTTCTTC

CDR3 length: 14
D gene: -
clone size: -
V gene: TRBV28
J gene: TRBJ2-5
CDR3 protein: CASSLTGAEETQYF
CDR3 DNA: TGTGCCAGCAGTTTAACGGGGGCTGAAGAGACCCAGTACTTC